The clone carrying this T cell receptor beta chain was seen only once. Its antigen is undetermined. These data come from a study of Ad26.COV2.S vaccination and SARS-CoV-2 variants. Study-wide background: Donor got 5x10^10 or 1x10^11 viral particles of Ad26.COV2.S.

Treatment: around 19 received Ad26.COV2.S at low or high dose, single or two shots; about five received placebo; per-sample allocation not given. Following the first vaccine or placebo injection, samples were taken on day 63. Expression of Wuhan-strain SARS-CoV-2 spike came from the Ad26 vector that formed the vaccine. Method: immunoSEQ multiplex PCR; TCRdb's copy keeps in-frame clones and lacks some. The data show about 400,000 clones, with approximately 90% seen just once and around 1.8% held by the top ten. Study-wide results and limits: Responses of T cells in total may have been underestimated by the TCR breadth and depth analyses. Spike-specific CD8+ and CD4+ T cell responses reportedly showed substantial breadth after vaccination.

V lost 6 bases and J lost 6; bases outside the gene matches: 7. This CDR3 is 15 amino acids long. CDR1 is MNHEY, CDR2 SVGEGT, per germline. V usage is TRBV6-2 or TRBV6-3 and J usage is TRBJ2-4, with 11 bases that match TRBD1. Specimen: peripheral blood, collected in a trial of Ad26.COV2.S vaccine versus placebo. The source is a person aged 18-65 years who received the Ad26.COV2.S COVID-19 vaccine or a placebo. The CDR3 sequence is CASSPGTGGRNIQYF. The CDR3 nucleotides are TGTGCCAGCAGCCCCGGGACAGGGGGACGAAACATTCAGTACTTC.